These 3 T cell receptor beta chains share one sample of origin, sequenced in a study of beta chain features in type 1 diabetes. Their target antigens are unknown. Study conclusions and caveats: Among all four CD4+ subsets, Type 1 diabetes patients had TCRB CDR3s that were moderately but significantly shorter.

The whole isolated RNA underwent reverse transcription, so sequencing captured expressed TCRB transcripts. Generated by immunoSEQ multiplex PCR, the TCRdb table keeps only in-frame clones and is missing some. This sample has 240,000 or so clones, with about 20% found just once. The specimen was naive CD4+ T cells from blood. These receptors all come from a woman aged 40 to 55 with type 1 diabetes.

This clone has only a few counts. V and J are TRBV9 and TRBJ1-1; tentatively, D is TRBD1 (5 bases). The CDR3 covers 15 residues. The V and J ends lost 3 bases and 1 base respectively, with 13 bases between them. Germline assignment: CDR1 SGDLS and CDR2 YYNGEE. CDR3 protein: CASSGPGSANTEAFF. The CDR3, as DNA: TGTGCCAGCAGCGGGCCAGGGTCGGCGAACACTGAAGCTTTCTTT.

The CDR3 region is CASSSAGGRTQYF. DNA for the CDR3: TGCGCCAGCAGCTCTGCCGGGGGTCGAACCCAGTACTTC. The J gene is TRBJ2-5, the V gene TRBV5-1; a weak D match, TRBD2 (6 bases). The CDR3 runs 13 residues. The germline V and J ends were trimmed by 3 bases and 8 bases, with 14 bases remaining between them. Germline lookup yields CDR1 SGHRS and CDR2 YFSETQ.

CDR3 nucleotide sequence: TGTGCCATCAGTCAGGGAACACAAGAGACCCAGTACTTC. It codes for CAISQGTQETQYF. This chain joins TRBV10-3 and TRBJ2-5; possible D gene TRBD1, 5 bases. The CDR3 covers 13 residues. From germline, CDR1 is ENHRY and CDR2 SYGVKD. Trimming removed 5 bases at V and 2 bases at J, with 9 bases between.